One sample yielded the 22 T cell receptor beta chains listed below, sequenced in a study of T cell responses to AZD1222 COVID-19 vaccine. Measured with immunoSEQ multiplex PCR; TCRdb has only the in-frame clones, and not every one. This table holds around 270,000 clones, 85% to 95% found once. The starting material was peripheral blood, obtained 28 days after the second AZD1222 dose. The receptor set was obtained from an adult who received the AZD1222 COVID-19 vaccine.

The chain joins TRBV11-2 to TRBJ2-5, with 11 bases aligning to TRBD2. From germline, CDR1 is SGHAT and CDR2 FQNNGV. The CDR3 totals 16 residues. The J segment lost 2 bases and the V segment lost 4 bases, leaving 6 bases of the junction unmatched. The CDR3 is CASSSRLAGRQETQYF. The CDR3 nucleotides are TGTGCCAGCAGCTCGAGACTAGCGGGGAGACAAGAGACCCAGTACTTC. Combining the CDR3 with reference TRBV11-2 and TRBJ2-5 gives the whole variable domain EAGVAQSPRYKIIEKRQSVAFWCNPISGHATLYWYQQILGQGPKLLIQFQNNGVVDDSQLPKDRFSAERLKGVDSTLKIQPAKLEDSAVYLCASSSRLAGRQETQYFGPGTRLLVL.

The V gene is TRBV7-2, the J gene TRBJ1-6; no clear D. Trimming took off 5 bases at V and 9 bases at J, with 23 bases between the two ends. The CDR3 loop spans 17 amino acids. Germline values: CDR1 SGHTA, CDR2 FQGNSA. DNA for the CDR3: TGTGCCAGCAGCCTTGAATCTCGCCCGGGAAAAAGTTCACCCCTCCACTTT. Amino acid sequence: CASSLESRPGKSSPLHF.

This clone was seen only a few times. This chain links TRBV7-9 with TRBJ2-7; 9 bases agree with TRBD2. V shed 5 bases and J 2 bases; nucleotides not matched to a gene: 7. Germline lookup yields CDR1 SEHNR and CDR2 FQNEAQ (reference sequence). This CDR3 has 15 residues. This chain's CDR3 is CASSLWTSVTYEQYF. The CDR3 region has the DNA TGTGCCAGCAGCCTTTGGACTAGCGTAACCTACGAGCAGTACTTC.

V usage is TRBV9 and J usage is TRBJ1-1, with a weak D call TRBD1 (6 bases). This CDR3 is 15 amino acids long. Trimming stripped 6 bases from V and 1 base from J, with 16 bases between. The germline gives CDR1 SGDLS, CDR2 YYNGEE. CDR3 in amino acids: CASTPQGSSNTEAFF. The CDR3 nucleotides read TGTGCCAGCACGCCCCAGGGGTCTTCGAACACTGAAGCTTTCTTT.

J is TRBJ2-1 and V is TRBV3-1 (or the pseudogene TRBV3-2); D is perhaps TRBD1 (5 bases). Deletions cut 4 bases from V and 0 bases from J, with 7 bases between. The CDR3 contains 14 residues. CDR1 is LGHDT and CDR2 is YNNKEL in the germline V gene (reference sequence). The CDR3 DNA is TGTGCCAGCAGCCCTGACAGCTCCTACAATGAGCAGTTCTTC. Encoded protein: CASSPDSSYNEQFF.

The chain links TRBV7-3 to TRBJ2-1; 8 bases align to TRBD2. CDR3 length: 15 amino acids. Germline V gene sequence: CDR1 SGHTA, CDR2 FQGTGA. The ends lost 4 bases at V and 2 bases at J; junction bases unmatched: 4. CDR3 amino acids: CASSSREAPYNEQFF. The CDR3 nucleotides read TGTGCCAGCAGCTCGCGGGAGGCCCCCTACAATGAGCAGTTCTTC.

The rearrangement uses TRBV18 and TRBJ1-4; D unresolved. The CDR3 contains 15 residues. Germline V gene lookup returns CDR1 KGHSH and CDR2 LQKENI. V was pared by 5 bases and J by 7 bases, with 17 bases between. The CDR3 coding sequence is TGTGCCAGCTCAAAAAGAGCCCGGACGGGTGAAAAACTGTTTTTT. Translating gives CASSKRARTGEKLFF.

The V and J genes are TRBV7-9 and TRBJ2-3; D unresolved. Trimming cost V 5 bases and J 4 bases, with 4 bases left between them. The CDR3 contains 11 residues. Germline V gene data show CDR1 as SEHNR and CDR2 as FQNEAQ (reference sequence). In nucleotides, the CDR3 is TGTGCCAGCAGCCAAGCAGATACGCAGTATTTT. It yields the protein CASSQADTQYF.

The chain links TRBV9 to TRBJ2-1; D gene uncertain. CDR1 is SGDLS and CDR2 is YYNGEE in the germline V gene. The CDR3 spans 14 residues. V lost 2 bases, J lost 4 bases, and 10 bases lay in between. The CDR3 reads CASSVDDGYNEQFF. In DNA form, the CDR3 reads TGTGCCAGCAGCGTTGACGACGGGTACAATGAGCAGTTCTTC.

V is TRBV12-3 or TRBV12-4 and J is TRBJ2-7; 8 bases are a match to TRBD2. This CDR3 region has 13 residues. The V gene end was trimmed by 6 bases and the J gene end by 3 bases; junction bases not matched to a gene: 4. The CDR3 bases are TGTGCCAGCAGACCAGCGGGAGTCTACGAGCAGTACTTC. Protein product: CASRPAGVYEQYF.

This chain uses TRBV4-1 with TRBJ1-2; D is ambiguous. Trimming took 1 base from V and 0 from J, leaving 9 bases between them. Germline CDR1 and CDR2: MGHRA and YSYEKL. The CDR3 has 15 amino acids. This chain's CDR3 is CASSQALEANYGYTF. CDR3 DNA: TGCGCCAGCAGCCAAGCCTTGGAGGCTAACTATGGCTACACCTTC.

This chain joins TRBV19 and TRBJ1-2; D might be TRBD1 (6 bases). The germline V and J ends were trimmed by 7 bases and 7 bases, with 22 bases remaining between them. Germline lookup yields CDR1 LNHDA and CDR2 SQIVND (reference sequence). The CDR3 runs to 15 residues. The CDR3 region is CASTSPQGRAGGYTF. Written as DNA, the CDR3 is TGTGCCAGTACCTCGCCCCAGGGGAGGGCGGGTGGCTACACCTTC.

The rearrangement joins TRBV3-1 (or the pseudogene TRBV3-2) to TRBJ2-5, with D perhaps matching TRBD2 (6 bases). The germline V gene encodes CDR1 LGHDT and CDR2 YNNKEL (reference sequence). This CDR3 comprises 16 residues. Trimming took off 1 base at V and 2 bases at J, with 14 bases between the two ends. The CDR3, as DNA: TGTGCCAGCAGCCAAGTACCCGGGGCGGGGCAAGAGACCCAGTACTTC. Translating it yields CASSQVPGAGQETQYF.

The chain joins TRBV10-3 to TRBJ2-1, with 8 bases aligning to TRBD2. Germline lookup yields CDR1 ENHRY and CDR2 SYGVKD. This CDR3 spans 16 amino acids. Trimming cost V 0 bases and J 0 bases; bases outside gene matches: 1. CDR3 sequence reads: CAISESTSASYNEQFF. The DNA for the CDR3 is TGTGCCATCAGTGAGTCGACTAGCGCCTCCTACAATGAGCAGTTCTTC.

The V and J genes are TRBV7-2 and TRBJ1-6; TRBD1 matches 8 bases. Trimming took 3 bases from V and 4 from J; bases not matched to a gene: 8. The length of the CDR3 is 17 residues. The germline gives CDR1 SGHTA, CDR2 FQGNSA. As DNA, the CDR3 is TGTGCCAGCAGCTTTGGAAGAACAGGGGGGTATAATTCACCCCTCCACTTT. Protein sequence: CASSFGRTGGYNSPLHF.

The chain recombines TRBV3-1 (or the pseudogene TRBV3-2) with TRBJ1-2, with D unresolved. Trimming cost V 2 bases and J 8 bases, with 12 bases left between them. CDR1 is LGHDT, CDR2 YNNKEL, per germline (reference sequence). There are 13 residues in the CDR3. The CDR3: CASSQQPEGGYTF. DNA of the CDR3: TGTGCCAGCAGCCAACAACCAGAAGGGGGCTACACCTTC.

The chain joins TRBV12-2 to TRBJ1-5; the D call of TRBD1 is as the table states it, not checked on the DNA. TRBV12-2 is marked as a pseudogene. CDR3 length: 17 amino acids. CDR3 DNA sequence: TGTGCAAGTCGCTTTAGTCAGGGTGAAGGTCGCAATCAGCCCCAGCATTTT. Translation: CASRFSQGEGRNQPQHF.

The chain couples TRBV29-1 to TRBJ2-5; perhaps TRBD2 as D (5 bases). The V gene lost 5 bases and the J gene lost 7 bases, with 8 bases spanning the gap. This CDR3 is 10 amino acids long. Germline CDR1 is SQVTM and CDR2 is ANQGSEA. CDR3 sequence (DNA): TGCAGCGTTTTTCGGGGGACCCAGTACTTC. It is translated as CSVFRGTQYF.

The rearrangement links TRBV2 to TRBJ1-6; D gene ambiguous. The CDR3 runs 12 residues. Germline V gene data show CDR1 as SNHLY and CDR2 as FYNNEI. V dropped 0 bases and J dropped 11 bases, with 5 bases sitting between them. Here the CDR3 reads CASSEAPAPLHF. The CDR3, as DNA: TGTGCCAGCAGTGAAGCCCCGGCACCCCTCCACTTT.

This clone was detected only once. The chain couples TRBV30 to TRBJ2-7; tentatively, D is TRBD2 (5 bases). Germline assignment: CDR1 GTSNPN and CDR2 SVGIG (reference sequence). Trimming removed 0 bases from V and 5 bases from J, with 8 bases in between. The length of the CDR3 is 12 residues. The CDR3 DNA sequence: TGTGCCTGGAGTGTTTTGCGGGACGAGCAGTACTTC. This gives the protein CAWSVLRDEQYF.

The V and J genes are TRBV5-1 and TRBJ1-1; 10 bases agree with TRBD1. Germline assignment: CDR1 SGHRS and CDR2 YFSETQ. V lost 4 bases and J lost 0; bases outside the gene matches: 6. The CDR3 totals 16 residues. In DNA, the CDR3 is TGCGCCAGCAGCCTTGGACAGGGGGGTCTGAACACTGAAGCTTTCTTT. Translation: CASSLGQGGLNTEAFF. Based on the CDR3 plus reference TRBV5-1 and TRBJ1-1, the full variable domain is KAGVTQTPRYLIKTRGQQVTLSCSPISGHRSVSWYQQTPGQGLQFLFEYFSETQRNKGNFPGRFSGRQFSNSRSEMNVSTLELGDSALYLCASSLGQGGLNTEAFFGQGTRLTVV.

The V gene is TRBV27, the J gene TRBJ2-1; a weak D match, TRBD2 (5 bases). The germline V gene encodes CDR1 MNHEY and CDR2 SMNVEV (reference sequence). The CDR3 consists of 14 residues. The ends were cut back, 5 bases at V and 8 bases at J, with 16 bases in the middle. In nucleotides, the CDR3 is TGTGCCAGCAGTCCTCGGAGGTTCGGGGATGAGCAGTTCTTC. As protein: CASSPRRFGDEQFF.